This paragraph covers one T cell receptor (beta chain) sequence. Germline values: CDR1 LNHDA, CDR2 SQIVND (reference sequence). Trimming removed 11 bases at V and 9 bases at J, with 20 bases between. The CDR3 has 13 residues. Some clones are missing from TCRdb's copy, which holds only in-frame ones; the method was immunoSEQ multiplex PCR. The sample has tens of thousands of clones, around nine tenths seen once. The data are from a study of T cell changes during pregnancy in multiple sclerosis. The chain has TRBV19 and TRBJ2-1, with D hard to call. The source material was CD4+ T cells from peripheral blood mononuclear cells, sampled in the second trimester of pregnancy. The sequence was obtained from a female donor with multiple sclerosis, enrolled in a pregnancy study. CDR3 sequence (DNA): TGTGCCTCAGTACATTATCCGACGGGTGAGCAGTTCTTC. Its translation is CASVHYPTGEQFF.